This T cell receptor beta chain emerged from a study of CD8+ T cells in alopecia areata. Study-wide points: Persistence during tofacitinib was seen for many expanded lesional clones in scalp and blood.

RNA extraction and reverse transcription yielded cDNA as sequencing template. Clones were read by immunoSEQ multiplex PCR, and TCRdb kept only the in-frame ones, dropping some. Counted here are about 220,000 clones, less than 75% occurring once; the ten biggest clones make up about 1.4%. The treatment denotes: oral pan-JAK inhibitor, 5-10 mg twice daily. Notes on this clone: What it binds is unknown.

V gave up 4 bases and J gave up 9 bases; unmatched junction bases: 5. This CDR3 is 11 amino acids long. CDR1 is DFQATT, CDR2 SNEGSKA, per germline (reference sequence). Source: CD4+ T cells sorted from blood, taken at week 4, from a patient treated with tofacitinib. The chain combines TRBV20-1 with TRBJ1-1, with 7 bases aligning to TRBD1. This clonotype was sampled from a human donor with alopecia areata. The CDR3 DNA sequence: TGCAGTGCTAAAGAAGGGGGCAAAGCTTTCTTT. This codes for CSAKEGGKAFF.